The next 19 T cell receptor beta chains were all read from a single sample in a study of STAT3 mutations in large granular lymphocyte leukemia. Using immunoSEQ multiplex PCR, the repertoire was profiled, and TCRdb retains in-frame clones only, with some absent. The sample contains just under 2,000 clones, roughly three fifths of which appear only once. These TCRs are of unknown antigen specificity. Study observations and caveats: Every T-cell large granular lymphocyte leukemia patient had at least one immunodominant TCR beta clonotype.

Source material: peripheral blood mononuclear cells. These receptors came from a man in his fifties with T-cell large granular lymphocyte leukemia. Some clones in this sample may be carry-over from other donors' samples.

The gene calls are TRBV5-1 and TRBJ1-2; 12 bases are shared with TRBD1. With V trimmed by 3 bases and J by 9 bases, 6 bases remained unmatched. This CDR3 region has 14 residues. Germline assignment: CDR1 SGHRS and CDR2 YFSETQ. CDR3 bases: TGCGCCAGCAGCTCAGGGACAGGGGGCGAGAGCTACACCTTC. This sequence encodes CASSSGTGGESYTF.

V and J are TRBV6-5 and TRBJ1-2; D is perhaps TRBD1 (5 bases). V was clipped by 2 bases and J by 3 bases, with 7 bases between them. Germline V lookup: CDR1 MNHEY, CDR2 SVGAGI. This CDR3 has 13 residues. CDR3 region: CASSYGAHYGYTF. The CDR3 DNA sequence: TGTGCCAGCAGTTACGGGGCCCACTATGGCTACACCTTC.

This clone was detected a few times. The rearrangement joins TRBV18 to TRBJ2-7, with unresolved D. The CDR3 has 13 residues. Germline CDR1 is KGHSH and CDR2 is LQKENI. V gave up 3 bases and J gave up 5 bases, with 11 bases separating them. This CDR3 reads CASSPDRAHEQYF. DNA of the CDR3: TGTGCCAGCTCACCGGATCGGGCCCACGAGCAGTACTTC.

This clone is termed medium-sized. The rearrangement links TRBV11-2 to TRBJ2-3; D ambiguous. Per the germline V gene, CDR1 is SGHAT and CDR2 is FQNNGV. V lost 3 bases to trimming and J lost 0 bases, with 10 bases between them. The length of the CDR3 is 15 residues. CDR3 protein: CASSLEGRSTDTQYF. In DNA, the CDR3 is TGTGCCAGCAGCTTGGAAGGAAGGAGCACAGATACGCAGTATTTT.

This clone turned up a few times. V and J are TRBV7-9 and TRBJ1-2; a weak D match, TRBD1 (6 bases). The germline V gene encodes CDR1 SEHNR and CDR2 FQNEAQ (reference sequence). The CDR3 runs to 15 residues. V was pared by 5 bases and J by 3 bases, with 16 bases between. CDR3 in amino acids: CASSLEQGIDYGYTF. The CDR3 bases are TGTGCCAGCAGCCTCGAACAGGGTATCGACTATGGCTACACCTTC.

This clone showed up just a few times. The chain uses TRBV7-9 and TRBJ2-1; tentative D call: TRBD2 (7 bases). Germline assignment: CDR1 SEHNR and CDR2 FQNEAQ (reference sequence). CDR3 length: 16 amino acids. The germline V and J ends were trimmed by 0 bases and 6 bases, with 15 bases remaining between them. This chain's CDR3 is CASSLAKWGGLNEQFF. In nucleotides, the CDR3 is TGTGCCAGCAGCTTAGCCAAGTGGGGGGGGCTCAATGAGCAGTTCTTC.

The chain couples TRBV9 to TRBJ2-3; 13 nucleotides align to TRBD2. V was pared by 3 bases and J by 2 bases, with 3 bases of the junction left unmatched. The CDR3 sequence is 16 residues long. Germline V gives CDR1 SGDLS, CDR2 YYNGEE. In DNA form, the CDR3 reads TGTGCCAGCAGCGCGGGACTAGCGGGGACCACAGATACGCAGTATTTT. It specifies CASSAGLAGTTDTQYF.

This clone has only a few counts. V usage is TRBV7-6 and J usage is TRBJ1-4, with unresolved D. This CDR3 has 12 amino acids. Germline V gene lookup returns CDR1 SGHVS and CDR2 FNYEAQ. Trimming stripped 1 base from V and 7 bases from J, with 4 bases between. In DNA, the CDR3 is TGTGCCAGCAGCTTAGAGAGTGAAAAACTGTTTTTT. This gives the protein CASSLESEKLFF.

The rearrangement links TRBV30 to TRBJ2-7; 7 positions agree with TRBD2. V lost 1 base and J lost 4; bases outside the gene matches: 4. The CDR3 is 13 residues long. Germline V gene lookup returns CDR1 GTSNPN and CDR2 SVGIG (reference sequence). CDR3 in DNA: TGTGCCTGGAGTGCGGGACTACTTTACGAGCAGTACTTC. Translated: CAWSAGLLYEQYF.

The CDR3 nucleotides read TGCGCCAGCAGCTCCCCTAGCACAGATACGCAGTATTTT. It encodes CASSSPSTDTQYF. V and J are TRBV5-1 and TRBJ2-3; D remains unclear. This CDR3 comprises 13 residues. Germline V CDR1 and CDR2: SGHRS, YFSETQ. V was pared by 3 bases and J by 0 bases, with 5 bases between.

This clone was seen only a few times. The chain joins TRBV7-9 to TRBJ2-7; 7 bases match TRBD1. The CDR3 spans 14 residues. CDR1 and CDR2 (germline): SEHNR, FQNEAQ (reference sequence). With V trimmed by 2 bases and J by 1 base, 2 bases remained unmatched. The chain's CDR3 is CASSLLGQSYEQYF. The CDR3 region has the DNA TGTGCCAGCAGCTTATTGGGACAGTCCTACGAGCAGTACTTC.

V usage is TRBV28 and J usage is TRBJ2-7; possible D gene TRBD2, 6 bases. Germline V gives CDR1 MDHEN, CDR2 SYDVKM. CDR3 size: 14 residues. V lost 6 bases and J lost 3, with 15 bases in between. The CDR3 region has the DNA TGTGCCAGCAGGCGAGAGGGACTGGGCTACGAGCAGTACTTC. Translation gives CASRREGLGYEQYF.

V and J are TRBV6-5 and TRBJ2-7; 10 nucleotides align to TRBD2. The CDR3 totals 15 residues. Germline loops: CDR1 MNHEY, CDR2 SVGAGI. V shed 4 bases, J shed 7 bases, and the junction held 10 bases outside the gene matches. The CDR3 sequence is CASSFQGGLAWEQYF. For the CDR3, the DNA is TGTGCCAGCAGTTTTCAGGGGGGACTAGCGTGGGAGCAGTACTTC.

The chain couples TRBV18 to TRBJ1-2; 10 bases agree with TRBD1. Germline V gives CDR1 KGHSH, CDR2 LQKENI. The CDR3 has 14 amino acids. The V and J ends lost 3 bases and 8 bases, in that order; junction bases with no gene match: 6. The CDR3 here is CASSPGTGVTGYTF. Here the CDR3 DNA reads TGTGCCAGCTCACCCGGGACAGGGGTAACCGGCTACACCTTC.

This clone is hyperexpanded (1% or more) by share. The CDR3 coding sequence is TGTGCCAGCAGCGCGACCCACACCGTCGGGTATGGCTACACCTTC. Protein sequence: CASSATHTVGYGYTF. This chain uses TRBV13 with TRBJ1-2; D gene ambiguous. CDR1 is PRHDT and CDR2 is FYEKMQ in the germline V gene (reference sequence). V gave up 5 bases and J gave up 5 bases, with 18 bases separating them. This CDR3 comprises 15 residues. The full variable domain, completed using reference TRBV13 and TRBJ1-2, is AAGVIQSPRHLIKEKRETATLKCYPIPRHDTVYWYQQGPGQDPQFLISFYEKMQSDKGSIPDRFSAQQFSDYHSELNMSSLELGDSALYFCASSATHTVGYGYTFGSGTRLTVV.

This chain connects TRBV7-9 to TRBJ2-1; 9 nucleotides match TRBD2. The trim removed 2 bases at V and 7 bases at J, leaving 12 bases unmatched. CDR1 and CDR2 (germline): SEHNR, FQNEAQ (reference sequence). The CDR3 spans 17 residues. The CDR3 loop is CASSLLAGEIIRNEQFF. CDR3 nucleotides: TGTGCCAGCAGCTTATTAGCGGGAGAAATTATAAGGAATGAGCAGTTCTTC. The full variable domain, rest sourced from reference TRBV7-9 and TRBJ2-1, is DTGVSQNPRHKITKRGQNVTFRCDPISEHNRLYWYRQTLGQGPEFLTYFQNEAQLEKSRLLSDRFSAERPKGSFSTLEIQRTEQGDSAMYLCASSLLAGEIIRNEQFFGPGTRLTVL.

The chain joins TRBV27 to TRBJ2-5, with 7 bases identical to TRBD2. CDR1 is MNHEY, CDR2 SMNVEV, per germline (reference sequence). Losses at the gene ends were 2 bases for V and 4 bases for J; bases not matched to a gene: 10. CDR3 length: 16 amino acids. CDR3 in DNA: TGTGCCAGCAGTTTACGACTAGCCATGGGACGAGAGACCCAGTACTTC. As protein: CASSLRLAMGRETQYF.

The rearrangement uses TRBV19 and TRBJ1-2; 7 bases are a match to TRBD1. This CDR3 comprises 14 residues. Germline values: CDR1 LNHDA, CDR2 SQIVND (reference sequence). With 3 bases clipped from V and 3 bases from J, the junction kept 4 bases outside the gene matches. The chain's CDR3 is CASSIPGQDYGYTF. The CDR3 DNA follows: TGTGCCAGTAGTATCCCCGGACAGGACTATGGCTACACCTTC. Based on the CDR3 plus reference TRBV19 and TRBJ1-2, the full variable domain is DGGITQSPKYLFRKEGQNVTLSCEQNLNHDAMYWYRQDPGQGLRLIYYSQIVNDFQKGDIAEGYSVSREKKESFPLTVTSAQKNPTAFYLCASSIPGQDYGYTFGSGTRLTVV.

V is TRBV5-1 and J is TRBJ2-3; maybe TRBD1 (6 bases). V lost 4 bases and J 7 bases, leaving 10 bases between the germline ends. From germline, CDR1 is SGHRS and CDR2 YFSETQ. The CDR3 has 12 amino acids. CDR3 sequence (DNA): TGCGCCAGCAGCGCCGACAGGAATACGCAGTATTTT. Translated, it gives CASSADRNTQYF.